This T cell receptor beta chain was recovered during a study of shared clonotypes between healthy human individuals. Whole-study findings and limits: With a handful of donors compared, around 5.4% of naive CD4 clonotypes were shared. Enrolling few donors narrowed the genetic and exposure-history diversity that was represented.

V lost 3 bases, J lost 1 base, and 3 bases lay in between. This CDR3 is 13 amino acids long. Germline V CDR1 and CDR2: MNHNS, SASEGT. Profiling relied on immunoSEQ multiplex PCR, and the TCRdb table lists in-frame clones only, not all of them. The sample includes some 900,000 clones, over 75% of them seen just once. This clone has just a few counts. Its antigen is as yet unknown. This TCR was sampled from a man aged 18 to 35 in good health. The sample was memory CD4+ T cells sorted from blood. The subset: CD45RA-negative fraction. The J gene is TRBJ1-4, the V gene TRBV6-1; D call uncertain. The CDR3 protein is CASSDGTNEKLFF. DNA for the CDR3: TGTGCCAGCAGTGATGGAACTAATGAAAAACTGTTTTTT.